A single sample gave rise to the 27 T cell receptor beta chains below, sequenced in a study of CD8+ T cells in alopecia areata. Treatment of the sample: oral pan-JAK inhibitor, 5-10 mg twice daily. RNA, once extracted, was reverse transcribed into cDNA for use as the sequencing template. Data came from immunoSEQ multiplex PCR; TCRdb stores just in-frame clones and leaves some out. The repertoire holds around 140,000 clones, with about 88% as singletons. The sequencing here drew on CD8+ T cells sorted from blood, taken at week 4, from a patient treated with tofacitinib. These receptor sequences come from a human donor with alopecia areata.

The chain recombines TRBV5-6 with TRBJ2-1; TRBD2 agrees at 10 bases. The V gene end was trimmed by 0 bases and the J gene end by 8 bases; junction bases not matched to a gene: 5. This CDR3 has 15 residues. Germline V gives CDR1 SGHDT, CDR2 YYEEEE. The CDR3 nucleotides read TGTGCCAGCAGCTTGGCTAGCGGGAGTGTTGATGAGCAGTTCTTC. Translated, it gives CASSLASGSVDEQFF.

J is TRBJ2-3 and V is TRBV4-1; D is undetermined. The CDR3 loop spans 15 amino acids. CDR1 MGHRA and CDR2 YSYEKL come from the germline V gene. Trimming cost V 4 bases and J 0 bases, with 11 bases left between them. This chain's CDR3 is CASSPGPSSTDTQYF. The CDR3 bases are TGCGCCAGCAGCCCCGGACCCTCCAGCACAGATACGCAGTATTTT.

The V gene is TRBV11-2, the J gene TRBJ2-7, with D possibly being TRBD1 (5 bases). The CDR3 runs to 15 residues. The V end was cut by 4 bases, the J end by 2 bases, with 15 bases between. Germline V CDR1 and CDR2: SGHAT, FQNNGV. The CDR3 nucleotides read TGTGCCAGCAGCTCCACCCAGGGTTCTCCCTACGAGCAGTACTTC. Amino acid sequence: CASSSTQGSPYEQYF. The whole variable domain, remainder taken from reference TRBV11-2 and TRBJ2-7, is EAGVAQSPRYKIIEKRQSVAFWCNPISGHATLYWYQQILGQGPKLLIQFQNNGVVDDSQLPKDRFSAERLKGVDSTLKIQPAKLEDSAVYLCASSSTQGSPYEQYFGPGTRLTVT.

The chain uses TRBV7-8 and TRBJ1-5; D remains ambiguous. The germline V and J ends were trimmed by 4 bases and 0 bases, with 10 bases remaining between them. The CDR3 spans 15 residues. The germline gives CDR1 SGHVS, CDR2 FQNEAQ. The chain's CDR3 is CASSWMALSNQPQHF. The DNA of the CDR3 is TGTGCCAGCAGCTGGATGGCCCTTAGCAATCAGCCCCAGCATTTT.

The chain is built from TRBV9 and TRBJ2-7; a possible D gene is TRBD2 (5 bases). Per germline, CDR1 SGDLS and CDR2 YYNGEE. The CDR3 covers 11 residues. Trimming took 3 bases from V and 4 from J, leaving 5 bases between them. In nucleotides, the CDR3 is TGTGCCAGCAGCGCGGGGTACGAGCAGTACTTC. As protein: CASSAGYEQYF.

The V gene is TRBV19, the J gene TRBJ1-2; TRBD1 aligns across 9 bases. CDR1 is LNHDA, CDR2 SQIVND, per germline (reference sequence). V was clipped by 8 bases and J by 1 base; unmatched bases: 5. This CDR3 spans 14 amino acids. The CDR3 region is CASVGQGYNYGYTF. As DNA, the CDR3 is TGTGCCAGTGTGGGACAGGGCTATAACTATGGCTACACCTTC.

This sequence joins TRBV4-2 and TRBJ2-3; maybe TRBD2 (5 bases). This CDR3 contains 15 residues. Germline V gives CDR1 LGHNA, CDR2 YNFKEQ. V was cut by 4 bases and J by 1 base, with 12 bases left in between. The CDR3 DNA reads as TGTGCCAGCAGCCCCTCGAAGGGAGGCACAGATACGCAGTATTTT. As protein: CASSPSKGGTDTQYF.

The chain couples TRBV5-1 to TRBJ2-3; D might be TRBD1 (6 bases). CDR3 size: 16 residues. CDR1 and CDR2 (germline): SGHRS, YFSETQ. Trimming took off 1 base at V and 3 bases at J, with 15 bases between the two ends. CDR3 sequence (DNA): TGCGCCAGCAGCTTGAGCTTGGGGGCCGGAACAGATACGCAGTATTTT. Encoded protein: CASSLSLGAGTDTQYF.

The genes are TRBV29-1 and TRBJ1-2; D unresolved. This CDR3 spans 14 amino acids. The germline CDR1 and CDR2 sequences are SQVTM and ANQGSEA. Trimming took off 2 bases at V and 6 bases at J, with 16 bases between the two ends. The DNA for the CDR3 is TGCAGCGTTGAAAATGGACGGAAATCGAATGGCTACACCTTC. Translation: CSVENGRKSNGYTF. Using reference TRBV29-1 and TRBJ1-2 for the parts outside the CDR3, the full variable domain is SAVISQKPSRDICQRGTSLTIQCQVDSQVTMMFWYRQQPGQSLTLIATANQGSEATYESGFVIDKFPISRPNLTFSTLTVSNMSPEDSSIYLCSVENGRKSNGYTFGSGTRLTVV.

The rearrangement links TRBV7-6 to TRBJ2-7; D uncertain. Looked up from germline, CDR1 is SGHVS and CDR2 is FNYEAQ. Trimming took 1 base from V and 2 from J, leaving 12 bases between them. The CDR3 extends over 15 amino acids. The CDR3 here is CASSLGPAGPYEQYF. The CDR3, as DNA: TGTGCCAGCAGCTTAGGTCCCGCAGGTCCCTACGAGCAGTACTTC.

In DNA, the CDR3 is TGTGCCAGCAGCGAACCAGGTGCCATGAACACTGAAGCTTTCTTT. Its translation is CASSEPGAMNTEAFF. The genes are TRBV5-4 and TRBJ1-1; D unresolved. Germline V CDR1 and CDR2: SGHNT, YYREEE (reference sequence). V was cut by 4 bases and J by 0 bases, with 13 bases left in between. This CDR3 contains 15 residues.

V usage is TRBV29-1 and J usage is TRBJ2-7, with TRBD1 matching 11 bases. Germline V CDR1 and CDR2: SQVTM, ANQGSEA. This CDR3 is 16 amino acids long. V trimming: 7 bases; J trimming: 4 bases; junction bases outside the gene matches: 15. CDR3 in DNA: TGCAGCGCTGTGAGAATCGGGACAGGGGGAGAGTACGAGCAGTACTTC. This encodes CSAVRIGTGGEYEQYF.

The CDR3 sequence is CASSFTQGSEQYF. For the CDR3, the DNA is TGTGCCAGCAGTTTTACACAGGGTAGCGAGCAGTACTTC. This rearrangement joins TRBV27 to TRBJ2-7; tentative D call: TRBD1 (6 bases). CDR1 is MNHEY and CDR2 is SMNVEV in the germline V gene (reference sequence). CDR3 length: 13 amino acids. Trimming took 3 bases from V and 6 from J, leaving 12 bases between them.

The genes are TRBV19 and TRBJ2-7; D is ambiguous. CDR1 and CDR2 (germline): LNHDA, SQIVND (reference sequence). V lost 3 bases and J 7 bases, leaving 13 bases between the germline ends. CDR3 length equals 13 residues. CDR3: CASSIGHLGEQYF. The CDR3 nucleotides read TGTGCCAGTAGTATCGGGCATCTCGGGGAGCAGTACTTC.

The V and J genes are TRBV10-2 and TRBJ1-1; tentatively, D is TRBD1 (5 bases). CDR1 is WSHSY, CDR2 SAAADI, per germline. The V end lost 7 bases, the J end lost 6 bases, and 18 bases lay between the germline ends. The CDR3 totals 14 residues. The CDR3 DNA sequence: TGCGCCAGCACCCAAGGGGTCTTGGGCGCTGAAGCTTTCTTT. This gives the protein CASTQGVLGAEAFF.

To note about this clone: The same CDR3 also results from other DNA sequences found in this sample. J is TRBJ2-1 and V is TRBV6-5; D is unclear. Trimming removed 0 bases at V and 8 bases at J, with 5 bases between. Per germline, CDR1 MNHEY and CDR2 SVGAGI. The CDR3 extends over 12 amino acids. CDR3 DNA sequence: TGTGCCAGCAGTTACTCCGGCCATGAGCAGTTCTTC. Translation: CASSYSGHEQFF.

V gene TRBV30 combines with J gene TRBJ2-7; D is uncertain. CDR3 length equals 12 residues. CDR1 and CDR2 from the germline V gene are GTSNPN and SVGIG (reference sequence). V lost 0 bases and J lost 5, with 8 bases in between. The CDR3: CAWSVGLHEQYF. The DNA for the CDR3 is TGTGCCTGGAGTGTAGGGTTGCACGAGCAGTACTTC.

This rearrangement joins TRBV7-9 to TRBJ2-7; D is uncertain. V was cut by 5 bases and J by 5 bases, with 10 bases left in between. Germline lookup yields CDR1 SEHNR and CDR2 FQNEAQ (reference sequence). CDR3 length: 12 amino acids. In nucleotides, the CDR3 is TGTGCCAGCAGCCTAGGACGGCACGAGCAGTACTTC. Encoded protein: CASSLGRHEQYF. Full variable domain (remainder filled in from reference TRBV7-9 and TRBJ2-7): DTGVSQNPRHKITKRGQNVTFRCDPISEHNRLYWYRQTLGQGPEFLTYFQNEAQLEKSRLLSDRFSAERPKGSFSTLEIQRTEQGDSAMYLCASSLGRHEQYFGPGTRLTVT.

The chain joins TRBV9 to TRBJ2-7; maybe TRBD2 (5 bases). The V end lost 0 bases, the J end lost 6 bases, and 22 bases lay between the germline ends. This CDR3 has 17 amino acids. Looked up from germline, CDR1 is SGDLS and CDR2 is YYNGEE. The CDR3 bases are TGTGCCAGCAGCGTAGCTTCCTATGGAGGAGGACTCTCCGAGCAGTACTTC. This codes for CASSVASYGGGLSEQYF.

This sequence joins TRBV5-1 and TRBJ2-6; no clear D gene. Looked up from germline, CDR1 is SGHRS and CDR2 is YFSETQ. The V end was cut by 0 bases, the J end by 3 bases, with 10 bases between. This CDR3 is built from 16 residues. The CDR3 coding sequence is TGCGCCAGCAGCTTGGCCTACGGGTTTGGGGCCAACGTCCTGACTTTC. Its protein is CASSLAYGFGANVLTF.

The chain couples TRBV2 to TRBJ1-1; D remains unclear. The CDR3 loop spans 14 amino acids. CDR1 and CDR2 from the germline V gene are SNHLY and FYNNEI. V was shortened by 2 bases and J by 1 base, with 8 bases between the two germline ends. The CDR3 DNA reads TGTGCCAGCAGTGAATCTCCGACGAACACTGAAGCTTTCTTT. This translates into CASSESPTNTEAFF.

The chain is built from TRBV12-5 and TRBJ1-1, with a weak D call TRBD1 (6 bases). The germline V gene has CDR1 LGHNT and CDR2 FRNRAP. V lost 9 bases and J lost 0, with 8 bases in between. The CDR3 runs to 12 residues. CDR3 in DNA: TGTGCTAGCGGGACAATGAACACTGAAGCTTTCTTT. Its protein product is CASGTMNTEAFF.

The gene calls are TRBV2 and TRBJ2-5; D remains ambiguous. Germline V gene lookup returns CDR1 SNHLY and CDR2 FYNNEI. Trimming took off 7 bases at V and 4 bases at J, with 1 base between the two ends. The length of the CDR3 is 9 residues. CDR3 nucleotide sequence: TGTGCCAGCACAGAGACCCAGTACTTC. It is translated as CASTETQYF.

This clone was counted only a few times. At the DNA level, this CDR3 is encoded by other sequences in the same sample as well. The rearrangement joins TRBV19 to TRBJ2-7; 7 positions agree with TRBD1. Per the germline V gene, CDR1 is LNHDA and CDR2 is SQIVND (reference sequence). The CDR3 contains 12 residues. The V and J ends lost 6 bases and 5 bases, in that order; junction bases with no gene match: 4. The CDR3 sequence: CASRGGKDEQYF. CDR3 DNA sequence: TGTGCCAGTAGAGGGGGCAAGGACGAGCAGTACTTC.

In DNA, the CDR3 is TGTGCCAGCAGTTCGGGTCCGGGGGCGACGCAGTACTTC. Amino acid sequence: CASSSGPGATQYF. The chain employs TRBV27 and TRBJ2-7; possibly TRBD1 or TRBD2 for D (6 bases each). From germline, CDR1 is MNHEY and CDR2 SMNVEV (reference sequence). The length of the CDR3 is 13 residues. Trimming stripped 4 bases from V and 9 bases from J, with 16 bases between.

This chain joins TRBV19 and TRBJ1-1; 7 bases line up with TRBD1. Germline values: CDR1 LNHDA, CDR2 SQIVND (reference sequence). This CDR3 region has 14 residues. Trimming removed 7 bases from V and 1 base from J; junction bases left unmatched: 6. The chain's CDR3 is CASTMTGTNTEAFF. DNA of the CDR3: TGTGCCAGTACCATGACAGGGACGAACACTGAAGCTTTCTTT.

V usage is TRBV29-1 and J usage is TRBJ2-2; no firm D call. V shed 5 bases and J shed 2 bases, with 9 bases lying between them. Germline lookup yields CDR1 SQVTM and CDR2 ANQGSEA. The CDR3 has 13 amino acids. The CDR3 coding sequence is TGCAGCGTTTCGGCCCCAAACACCGGGGAGCTGTTTTTT. Protein: CSVSAPNTGELFF.